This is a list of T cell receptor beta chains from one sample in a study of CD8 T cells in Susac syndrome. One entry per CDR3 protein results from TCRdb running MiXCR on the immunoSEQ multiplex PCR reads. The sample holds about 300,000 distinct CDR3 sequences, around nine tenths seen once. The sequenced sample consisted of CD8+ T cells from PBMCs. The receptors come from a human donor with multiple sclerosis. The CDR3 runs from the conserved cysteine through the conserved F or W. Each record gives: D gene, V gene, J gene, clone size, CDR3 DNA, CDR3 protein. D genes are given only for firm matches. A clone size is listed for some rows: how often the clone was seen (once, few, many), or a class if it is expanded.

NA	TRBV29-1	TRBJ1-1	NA	TGCAGCGGCATGGACACAGGTACTGAAGCTTTCTTT	CSGMDTGTEAFF
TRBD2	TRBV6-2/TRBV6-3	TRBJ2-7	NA	TGTGCCAGCAGCCTAGCGGGAGCTGCTTACGAGCAGTACTTC	CASSLAGAAYEQYF
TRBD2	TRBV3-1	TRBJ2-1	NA	TGTGCCAGCAGCCAAGTTATAGCAGGGGGAAGCGACGGGACTAGCAGGCCCTCCTACAATGAGCAGTTCTTC	CASSQVIAGGSDGTSRPSYNEQFF
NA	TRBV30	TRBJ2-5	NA	TGTGCCTGGACGGGAGAGGTCTGGGAGACCCAGTACTTC	CAWTGEVWETQYF
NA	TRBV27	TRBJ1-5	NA	TGTGCCAGCAGTTTGGGCTACAATCAGCCCCAGCATTTT	CASSLGYNQPQHF
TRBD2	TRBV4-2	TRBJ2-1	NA	TGTGCCAGCAGCCGGGGAGCGGGAGGGGGCAATGAGCAGTTCTTC	CASSRGAGGGNEQFF
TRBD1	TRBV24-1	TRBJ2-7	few	TGTGCCACCAGTGACAGGGACAGCTACGAGCAGTACTTC	CATSDRDSYEQYF
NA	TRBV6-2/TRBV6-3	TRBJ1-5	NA	TGTGCCAGCAGTTACCCCGCTCAGCCCCAGCATTTT	CASSYPAQPQHF
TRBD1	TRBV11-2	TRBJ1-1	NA	TGTGCCAGCAGCTTAGCGACAGGGGGCAGCGGGCTCACTGAAGCTTTCTTT	CASSLATGGSGLTEAFF
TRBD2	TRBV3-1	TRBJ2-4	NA	TGTGCCAGCAGCGACGCGGACAGCGGGGGCGGAAACATTCAGTACTTC	CASSDADSGGGNIQYF
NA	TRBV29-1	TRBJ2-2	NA	TGCAGCGGCCAGAGGCGGAACACCGGGGAGCTGTTTTTT	CSGQRRNTGELFF
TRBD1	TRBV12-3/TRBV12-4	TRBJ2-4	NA	TGTGCCAGCAGTTCCGCTTGGGCAGGGGGCCGGTACATTCAGTACTTC	CASSSAWAGGRYIQYF
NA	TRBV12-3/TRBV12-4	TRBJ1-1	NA	TGTGCCAGCAGTTTAGGTTCCGGGGAGGTCACTGAAGCTTTCTTT	CASSLGSGEVTEAFF
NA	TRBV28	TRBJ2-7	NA	TGTGCCAGCAGTGTCCCTTCAAAACCCTCGTTCAAGGGTTACGAGCAGTACTTC	CASSVPSKPSFKGYEQYF
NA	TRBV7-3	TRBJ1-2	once	TGTGCCAGCAGCTTGATCGGAGGTCCGGGAGATGGCTACACCTTC	CASSLIGGPGDGYTF
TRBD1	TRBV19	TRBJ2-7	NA	TGTGCCAGTAGTGCGATGGACAGGGGGTACTACGAGCAGTACTTC	CASSAMDRGYYEQYF
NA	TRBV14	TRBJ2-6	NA	TGTGCCAGCAGCCAAGTAGTCAGGGGTGGGGCCAACGTCCTGACTTTC	CASSQVVRGGANVLTF
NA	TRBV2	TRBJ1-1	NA	TGTGCCAGCAGTGAGGCAGGGCCTATGAACACTGAAGCTTTCTTT	CASSEAGPMNTEAFF
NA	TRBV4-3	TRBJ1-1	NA	TGCGCCAGCAGCCAAGCCTTGGACGGGGGGAACACTGAAGCTTTCTTT	CASSQALDGGNTEAFF
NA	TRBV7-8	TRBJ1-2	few	TGTGCCAGCAGCTTAGAAGAAGGGGGAGTGTCGGAGGGCTACACCTTC	CASSLEEGGVSEGYTF
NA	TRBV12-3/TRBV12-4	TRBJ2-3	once	TGTGCCAGCAGTTTATGGGCGGGAAGGGCAGATACGCAGTATTTT	CASSLWAGRADTQYF
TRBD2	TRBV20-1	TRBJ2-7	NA	TGCAGTGCTAGGCCATCGGGAGCGGGGCTGATCTACGAGCAGTACTTC	CSARPSGAGLIYEQYF
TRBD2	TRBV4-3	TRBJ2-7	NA	TGCGCCAGCAGCCAAGGACTAGCGGGAAACTACGAGCAGTACTTC	CASSQGLAGNYEQYF
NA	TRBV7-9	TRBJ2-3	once	TGTGCCAGCTTCGAGGGGGATACGCAGTATTTT	CASFEGDTQYF
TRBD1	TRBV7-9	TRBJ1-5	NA	TGTGCCAGCAGTCCCCCGGACAGGGAGTCCCAGCATTTT	CASSPPDRESQHF
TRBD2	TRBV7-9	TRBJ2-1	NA	TGTGCCAGCAGCAAAGGACTAGTCTGGAATGAGCAGTTCTTC	CASSKGLVWNEQFF
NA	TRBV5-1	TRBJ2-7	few	TGCGCCAGCAGACCTACCCTGCCCCCCTACGAGCAGTACTTC	CASRPTLPPYEQYF
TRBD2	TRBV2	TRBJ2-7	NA	TGTGCCAGCAGTGATCCAGCGGGGGACTACGAGCAGTACTTC	CASSDPAGDYEQYF
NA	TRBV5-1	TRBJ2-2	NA	TGCGCCAGCAGCCCAGGGATATCGGAGCTGTTTTTT	CASSPGISELFF
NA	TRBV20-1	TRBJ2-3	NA	TGCAGTGCTAGGATAGGGGGGCAGAGCACAGATACGCAGTATTTT	CSARIGGQSTDTQYF
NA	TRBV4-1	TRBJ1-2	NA	TGCGCCAGCAGCCAAGAAGCGGGGTCTATCGGGGGTAACTATGGCTACACCTTC	CASSQEAGSIGGNYGYTF
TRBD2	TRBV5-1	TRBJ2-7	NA	TGCGCCAGCAGCTTGGAAGATCAGCGGGAGAATCGAAACGAGCAGTACTTC	CASSLEDQRENRNEQYF
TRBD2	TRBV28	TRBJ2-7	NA	TGTGCCAGCAGTTTAGCTAGCGGGGCCGCCTACGAGCAGTACTTC	CASSLASGAAYEQYF
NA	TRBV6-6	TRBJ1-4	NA	TGTGCCAGCAGTTACGCCGATGGTGAAAAACTGTTTTTT	CASSYADGEKLFF
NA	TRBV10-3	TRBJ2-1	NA	TGTGCCATCGGCGACGGGGGCTCCTACAATGAGCAGTTCTTC	CAIGDGGSYNEQFF
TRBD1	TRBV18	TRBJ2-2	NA	TGTGCCAGCTCACCTACGCCGGGACAGGGGACCGAGGAGCTGTTTTTT	CASSPTPGQGTEELFF
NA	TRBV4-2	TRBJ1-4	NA	TGTGCCAGCAGCCAAGAGGGCCCGGGGGCGCCTGAAAAACTGTTTTTT	CASSQEGPGAPEKLFF